The clone carrying this T cell receptor (beta chain) was picked up one time. Germline CDR1 reads LGHNA; CDR2 reads YSLEER. J lost 0 bases, V lost 4 bases, and 5 bases had no gene match. The CDR3 is 17 residues long. This sample is part of a study of shared clonotypes between healthy human individuals. Only in-frame clones appear in the TCRdb table, and some are missing; sequencing was by immunoSEQ multiplex PCR. Of around 2,000,000 clones listed, just over 90% were seen once; the top ten hold approximately 1.7%. The naive CD8 subset, CD45RO-negative cells positively selected for CCR7, excluded terminally differentiated effector memory CD45RA+ cells.

This receptor was identified in a man in his late teens or twenties in good health. Some clones in this sample may be carry-over from other donors' samples. The V and J genes are TRBV4-3 and TRBJ1-5, with 11 bases that match TRBD1. The sample taken for sequencing was naive CD8+ T cells from PBMCs. The CDR3 DNA reads as TGCGCCAGCAGCCCCGGGACAGGGGGGCTTAGCAATCAGCCCCAGCATTTT. Translation gives CASSPGTGGLSNQPQHF.